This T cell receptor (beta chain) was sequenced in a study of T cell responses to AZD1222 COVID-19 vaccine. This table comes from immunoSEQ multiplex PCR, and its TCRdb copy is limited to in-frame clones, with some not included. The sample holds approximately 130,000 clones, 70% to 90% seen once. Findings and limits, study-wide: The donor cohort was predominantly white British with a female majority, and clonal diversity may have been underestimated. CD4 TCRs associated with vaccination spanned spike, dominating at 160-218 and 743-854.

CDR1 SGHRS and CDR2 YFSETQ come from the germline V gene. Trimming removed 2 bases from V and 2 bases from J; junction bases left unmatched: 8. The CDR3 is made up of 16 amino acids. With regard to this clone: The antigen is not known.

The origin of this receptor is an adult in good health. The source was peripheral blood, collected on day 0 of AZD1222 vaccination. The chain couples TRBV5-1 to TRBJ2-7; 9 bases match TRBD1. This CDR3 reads CASSFRQGVTPYEQYF. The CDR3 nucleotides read TGCGCCAGCAGCTTCAGACAGGGGGTTACGCCCTACGAGCAGTACTTC.